These 26 T cell receptor beta chains were sequenced from one sample in a study of beta chain features in type 1 diabetes. What was sequenced were expressed TCRB transcripts, since all of the isolated RNA had been reverse transcribed. Measured with immunoSEQ multiplex PCR; TCRdb has only the in-frame clones, and not every one. The sample holds more than 300,000 clones, approximately 8.2% seen once. Specimen: central memory CD4+ T cells from blood. Source of these receptors: a woman between 18 and 29 years old in good health.

This clone was seen at least ten times. The chain joins TRBV7-9 to TRBJ2-5, with D perhaps TRBD1 (6 bases). Germline V lookup: CDR1 SEHNR, CDR2 FQNEAQ (reference sequence). This CDR3 is 16 amino acids long. Trimming took 5 bases from V and 0 from J, leaving 16 bases between them. CDR3 sequence: CASSQWTDWYQETQYF. The CDR3 DNA follows: TGTGCCAGCAGCCAGTGGACAGATTGGTACCAAGAGACCCAGTACTTC.

The rearrangement uses TRBV7-9 and TRBJ2-1, with 7 bases that match TRBD2. The CDR3 runs to 16 residues. The germline CDR1 and CDR2 sequences are SEHNR and FQNEAQ (reference sequence). V lost 2 bases to trimming and J lost 7 bases; unmatched junction nucleotides: 11. CDR3 sequence: CASSLNPGGRINEQFF. The DNA for the CDR3 is TGTGCCAGCAGCTTAAATCCGGGCGGGAGAATAAATGAGCAGTTCTTC.

The chain uses TRBV7-3 and TRBJ2-7; D remains unclear. Trimming took 6 bases from V and 3 from J, leaving 12 bases between them. Germline CDR1 and CDR2: SGHTA and FQGTGA. This CDR3 region has 13 residues. CDR3 in DNA: TGTGCCAGCAGTCCCGGTCCTAGCTACGAGCAGTACTTC. Its translation: CASSPGPSYEQYF.

This clone has only a few counts. This rearrangement joins TRBV6-5 to TRBJ2-1, with 11 bases aligning to TRBD2. Germline V gives CDR1 MNHEY, CDR2 SVGAGI. Trimming removed 6 bases from V and 10 bases from J; junction bases left unmatched: 8. The CDR3 has 14 amino acids. The CDR3 here is CASRPAGTSGEQFF. The CDR3 DNA is TGTGCCAGCAGACCTGCCGGGACTAGCGGCGAGCAGTTCTTC.

V usage is TRBV5-1 and J usage is TRBJ2-7; 7 nucleotides match TRBD2. The CDR3 has 13 residues. The germline CDR1 and CDR2 sequences are SGHRS and YFSETQ. V lost 4 bases and J lost 3; bases outside the gene matches: 4. As DNA, the CDR3 is TGCGCCAGCAGCCTTCTAGCGGACTACGAGCAGTACTTC. Amino acids: CASSLLADYEQYF.

A few counts support this clone. This chain joins TRBV10-3 and TRBJ2-2; 7 bases are a match to TRBD2. Per the germline V gene, CDR1 is ENHRY and CDR2 is SYGVKD. Germline trimming cut 8 bases from V and 4 bases from J; bases unmatched to any gene: 7. CDR3 length: 14 amino acids. The CDR3 reads CAIVTGGATGELFF. CDR3 DNA: TGTGCCATCGTAACGGGAGGTGCCACCGGGGAGCTGTTTTTT.

This clone has more than one count but fewer than ten. The rearrangement joins TRBV18 to TRBJ2-6; 7 bases match TRBD1. This CDR3 comprises 16 residues. The trim removed 1 base at V and 3 bases at J, leaving 3 bases unmatched. Germline V gene sequence: CDR1 KGHSH, CDR2 LQKENI. CDR3 region: CASSPLQGVGANVLTF. In nucleotides, the CDR3 is TGTGCCAGCTCACCACTTCAGGGGGTTGGGGCCAACGTCCTGACTTTC.

This clone appeared a few times. Other DNA sequences in the same sample also yield this CDR3. The J gene is TRBJ2-1, the V gene TRBV11-2; weak D call: TRBD2 (7 bases). This CDR3 has 15 amino acids. The V gene's germline CDR1 is SGHAT and CDR2 FQNNGV. The V and J ends lost 7 bases and 4 bases respectively, with 17 bases between them. DNA for the CDR3: TGTGCCAGCACCCAAAGGGGGGGCAGATACAATGAGCAGTTCTTC. Translated, it gives CASTQRGGRYNEQFF.

The sample holds a few counts of this clone. This chain uses TRBV19 with TRBJ2-1, with D uncertain. V was pared by 2 bases and J by 5 bases, with 10 bases between. The germline CDR1 and CDR2 sequences are LNHDA and SQIVND (reference sequence). This CDR3 comprises 14 residues. The DNA for the CDR3 is TGTGCCAGTAGTATAAGTCGGTATAACAATGAGCAGTTCTTC. Translation: CASSISRYNNEQFF.

The count of this clone is one. The chain has TRBV18 and TRBJ2-3; maybe TRBD1 (6 bases). Germline V lookup: CDR1 KGHSH, CDR2 LQKENI. The V and J ends lost 2 bases and 5 bases respectively, with 14 bases between them. CDR3 length: 15 residues. The CDR3, as DNA: TGTGCCAGCTCACCATGGACAGCGAAAGAAGATACGCAGTATTTT. It codes for CASSPWTAKEDTQYF.

This clone was observed a handful of times. The V gene is TRBV18, the J gene TRBJ1-5, with D maybe TRBD1 (5 bases). Germline V gives CDR1 KGHSH, CDR2 LQKENI. Trimming shortened V by 5 bases and J by 5 bases, and 13 bases separated the two germline ends. CDR3 length equals 14 residues. CDR3 nucleotide sequence: TGTGCCAGCTCAAAGGGACCTCTCGATCAGCCCCAGCATTTT. The encoded protein is CASSKGPLDQPQHF.

A few counts support this clone. The chain carries TRBV5-6 and TRBJ1-2, with a tentative D call TRBD1 (5 bases). In germline, CDR1 is SGHDT, CDR2 YYEEEE. V was trimmed by 5 bases and J by 4 bases, leaving 18 bases between them. This CDR3 has 15 amino acids. The CDR3 nucleotides are TGTGCCAGCAGGTCCAGGCAGGGAAACCTCTATGGCTACACCTTC. It translates to CASRSRQGNLYGYTF.

This clone was counted between two and nine times. The chain uses TRBV19 and TRBJ1-5, with a possible D match to TRBD1 (6 bases). V was trimmed by 0 bases and J by 7 bases, leaving 13 bases between them. CDR3 length: 15 amino acids. Germline V lookup: CDR1 LNHDA, CDR2 SQIVND (reference sequence). DNA of the CDR3: TGTGCCAGTAGTATAGAGGGCGCAGGGGTGCAGCCCCAGCATTTT. It codes for CASSIEGAGVQPQHF.

This clone was seen only a few times. The J gene is TRBJ2-2, the V gene TRBV7-9; D is undetermined. The CDR3 loop spans 17 amino acids. The V gene's germline CDR1 is SEHNR and CDR2 FQNEAQ (reference sequence). Trimming cost V 2 bases and J 2 bases, with 15 bases left between them. This CDR3 reads CASSLRAETNNTGELFF. The CDR3 nucleotides are TGTGCCAGCAGCTTAAGGGCCGAGACCAATAACACCGGGGAGCTGTTTTTT.

The chain carries TRBV4-2 and TRBJ2-1; 9 bases agree with TRBD1. The V gene's germline CDR1 is LGHNA and CDR2 YNFKEQ. V lost 5 bases, J lost 9 bases, and 5 bases stayed unmatched. The length of the CDR3 is 13 residues. The CDR3 loop reads CASSLGTGSEQFF. In DNA, the CDR3 is TGTGCCAGCAGCTTGGGGACAGGGTCTGAGCAGTTCTTC.

This clone came up a few times. The CDR3 DNA sequence: TGTGCCAGCAGCCCCCCGGGACTTGGCACAGATACGCAGTATTTT. Amino acid sequence: CASSPPGLGTDTQYF. The V call is TRBV14, the J call TRBJ2-3, with a weak D call TRBD2 (6 bases). Trimming shortened V by 4 bases and J by 1 base, and 12 bases separated the two germline ends. In germline, CDR1 is SGHDN, CDR2 FVKESK. The CDR3 runs 15 residues.

This clone was seen a few times. The gene calls are TRBV5-4 and TRBJ2-5; D is unresolved. The CDR3 loop spans 13 amino acids. The V end was cut by 2 bases, the J end by 0 bases, with 5 bases between. Looked up from germline, CDR1 is SGHNT and CDR2 is YYREEE (reference sequence). In DNA, the CDR3 is TGTGCCAGCAGCTTTGTCGACCAAGAGACCCAGTACTTC. Translated: CASSFVDQETQYF.

This chain links TRBV18 with TRBJ2-7, with 11 bases aligning to TRBD2. The CDR3 has 15 amino acids. J was trimmed by 6 bases and V by 1 base; bases with no gene match: 5. In germline, CDR1 is KGHSH, CDR2 LQKENI. The CDR3 DNA reads TGTGCCAGCTCACCACGCAAACTAGCGGGAGTCGAGCAGTACTTC. Translating gives CASSPRKLAGVEQYF. The full variable domain, its missing parts supplied by reference TRBV18 and TRBJ2-7, is NAGVMQNPRHLVRRRGQEARLRCSPMKGHSHVYWYRQLPEEGLKFMVYLQKENIIDESGMPKERFSAEFPKEGPSILRIQQVVRGDSAAYFCASSPRKLAGVEQYFGPGTRLTVT.

The V gene is TRBV18, the J gene TRBJ2-1, with D unclear. V was trimmed by 1 base and J by 0 bases, leaving 10 bases between them. The CDR3 loop spans 16 amino acids. The germline gives CDR1 KGHSH, CDR2 LQKENI. CDR3 coding DNA: TGTGCCAGCTCACCACTCGCCTTAAGCTCCTACAATGAGCAGTTCTTC. Its translation is CASSPLALSSYNEQFF.

The CDR3 loop is CASSVVRAGHNYGYTF. The CDR3 DNA is TGTGCCAGCAGCGTAGTAAGGGCCGGACATAACTATGGCTACACCTTC. This chain links TRBV4-2 with TRBJ1-2; perhaps TRBD1 as D (5 bases). The CDR3 totals 16 residues. Germline values: CDR1 LGHNA, CDR2 YNFKEQ. V lost 5 bases, J lost 1 base, and 17 bases lay in between.

This clone was seen a handful of times. The chain joins TRBV9 to TRBJ2-5; a possible D gene is TRBD1 (5 bases). V was cut by 1 base and J by 0 bases, with 7 bases left in between. CDR3 length equals 14 residues. CDR1 is SGDLS, CDR2 YYNGEE, per germline. CDR3 loop: CASSVQGNQETQYF. The CDR3 DNA follows: TGTGCCAGCAGCGTACAGGGAAACCAAGAGACCCAGTACTTC.

The J gene is TRBJ2-7, the V gene TRBV7-2; perhaps D is TRBD1 or TRBD2 (6 bases each). The CDR3 is 14 amino acids. CDR1 and CDR2 (germline): SGHTA, FQGNSA. Trimming took 0 bases from V and 6 from J, leaving 12 bases between them. The CDR3 DNA is TGTGCCAGCAGCTTAGCGCCCGGGGGCGCCGAGCAGTACTTC. Translated: CASSLAPGGAEQYF.

This clone was seen a handful of times. The genes are TRBV10-3 and TRBJ2-3, with 11 bases identical to TRBD2. This CDR3 is 16 amino acids long. Germline CDR1 reads ENHRY; CDR2 reads SYGVKD. V lost 2 bases to trimming and J lost 2 bases; unmatched junction nucleotides: 3. CDR3 DNA: TGTGCCATCAGTGAGACTAGCGGGAGCTTCACAGATACGCAGTATTTT. Its protein product is CAISETSGSFTDTQYF.

At least ten counts were recorded for this clone. The rearrangement joins TRBV4-3 to TRBJ1-4, with D possibly being TRBD1 (5 bases). This CDR3 is 15 amino acids long. V shed 0 bases and J shed 4 bases, with 9 bases lying between them. In germline, CDR1 is LGHNA, CDR2 YSLEER. CDR3 amino acids: CASSQEGQFNEKLFF. The CDR3 DNA reads as TGCGCCAGCAGCCAAGAAGGACAATTTAATGAAAAACTGTTTTTT.

This clone was picked up many times. J is TRBJ2-1 and V is TRBV13, with 8 bases lining up with TRBD2. The CDR3 length is 12 residues. Trimming took 0 bases from V and 13 from J; bases not matched to a gene: 2. The V gene's germline CDR1 is PRHDT and CDR2 FYEKMQ (reference sequence). The CDR3 DNA reads TGTGCCAGCAGCTTAGGGAGCGGGAGACAGTTCTTC. Its protein product is CASSLGSGRQFF.

The rearrangement uses TRBV6-6 and TRBJ2-1; D is possibly TRBD1 (6 bases). The germline V and J ends were trimmed by 6 bases and 5 bases, with 14 bases remaining between them. The germline CDR1 and CDR2 sequences are MNHNY and SVGAGI (reference sequence). CDR3 size: 14 residues. The CDR3 here is CASSQNRDHNEQFF. CDR3 sequence (DNA): TGTGCCAGCAGCCAAAACAGGGACCACAATGAGCAGTTCTTC.